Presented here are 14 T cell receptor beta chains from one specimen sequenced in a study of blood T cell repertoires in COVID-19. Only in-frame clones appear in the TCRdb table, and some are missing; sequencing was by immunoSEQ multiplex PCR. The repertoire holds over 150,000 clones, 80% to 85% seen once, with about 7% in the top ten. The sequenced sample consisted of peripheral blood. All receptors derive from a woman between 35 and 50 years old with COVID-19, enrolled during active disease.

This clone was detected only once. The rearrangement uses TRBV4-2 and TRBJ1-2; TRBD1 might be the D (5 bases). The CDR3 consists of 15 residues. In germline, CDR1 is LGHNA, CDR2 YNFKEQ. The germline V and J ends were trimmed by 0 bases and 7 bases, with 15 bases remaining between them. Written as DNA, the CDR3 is TGTGCCAGCAGCCAAGATCCCAGGGATCGCGGTGGCTACACCTTC. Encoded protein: CASSQDPRDRGGYTF.

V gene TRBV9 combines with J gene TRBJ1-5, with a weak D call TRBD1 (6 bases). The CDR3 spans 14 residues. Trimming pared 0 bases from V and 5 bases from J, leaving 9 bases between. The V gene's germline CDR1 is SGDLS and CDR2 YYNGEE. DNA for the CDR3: TGTGCCAGCAGCGTAGAACAGGGATATCAGCCCCAGCATTTT. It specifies CASSVEQGYQPQHF.

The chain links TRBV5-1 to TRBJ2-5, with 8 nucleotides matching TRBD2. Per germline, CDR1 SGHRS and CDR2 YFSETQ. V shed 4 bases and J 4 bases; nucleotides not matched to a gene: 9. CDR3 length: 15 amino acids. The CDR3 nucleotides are TGCGCCAGCAGCGTGGGACTAGGGGCGGGAGAGACCCAGTACTTC. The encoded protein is CASSVGLGAGETQYF.

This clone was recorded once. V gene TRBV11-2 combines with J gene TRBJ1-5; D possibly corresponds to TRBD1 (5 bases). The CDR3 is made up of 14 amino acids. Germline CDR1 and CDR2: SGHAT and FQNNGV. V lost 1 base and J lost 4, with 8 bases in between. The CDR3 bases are TGTGCCAGCAGCTTAGGGGGGGGTAATCAGCCCCAGCATTTT. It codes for CASSLGGGNQPQHF.

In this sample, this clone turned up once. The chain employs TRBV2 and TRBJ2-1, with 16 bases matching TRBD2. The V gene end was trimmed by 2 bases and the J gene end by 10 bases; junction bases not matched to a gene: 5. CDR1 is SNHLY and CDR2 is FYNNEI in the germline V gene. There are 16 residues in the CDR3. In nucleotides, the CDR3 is TGTGCCAGCAGTGAACGGGGACTAGCGGGAGGGTTAGAGCAGTTCTTC. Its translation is CASSERGLAGGLEQFF.

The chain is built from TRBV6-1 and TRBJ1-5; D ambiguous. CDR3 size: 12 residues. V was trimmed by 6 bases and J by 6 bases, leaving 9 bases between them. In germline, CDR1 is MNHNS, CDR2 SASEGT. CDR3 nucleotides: TGTGCCAGCAGCGCCTGGGCTCAGCCCCAGCATTTT. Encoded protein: CASSAWAQPQHF.

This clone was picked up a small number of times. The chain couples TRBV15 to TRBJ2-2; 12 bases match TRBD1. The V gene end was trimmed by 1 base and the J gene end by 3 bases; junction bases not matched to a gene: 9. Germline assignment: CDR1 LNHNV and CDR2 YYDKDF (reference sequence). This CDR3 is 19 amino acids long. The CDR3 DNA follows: TGTGCCACCAGCAGAGGTCCTCGGGACAGGGGGCGCGACACCGGGGAGCTGTTTTTT. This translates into CATSRGPRDRGRDTGELFF.

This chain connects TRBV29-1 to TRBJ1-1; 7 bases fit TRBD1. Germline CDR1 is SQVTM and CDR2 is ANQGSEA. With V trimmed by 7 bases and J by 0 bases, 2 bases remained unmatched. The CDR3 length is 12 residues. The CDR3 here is CSAGQVNTEAFF. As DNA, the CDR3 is TGCAGCGCCGGACAGGTGAACACTGAAGCTTTCTTT.

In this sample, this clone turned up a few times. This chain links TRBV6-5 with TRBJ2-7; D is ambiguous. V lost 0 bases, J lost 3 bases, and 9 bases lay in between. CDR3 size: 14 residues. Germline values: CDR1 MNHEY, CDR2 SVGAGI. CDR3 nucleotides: TGTGCCAGCAGTTACTCTTGGCAGAACTACGAGCAGTACTTC. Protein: CASSYSWQNYEQYF.

Written as DNA, the CDR3 is TGTGCCAGCAGCTTATCAGAGGAAGTTTATCGGCTGTTTTTT. Protein product: CASSLSEEVYRLFF. J is TRBJ1-4 and V is TRBV7-9; no clear D gene. The V end lost 2 bases, the J end lost 14 bases, and 18 bases lay between the germline ends. CDR1 is SEHNR, CDR2 FQNEAQ, per germline (reference sequence). The CDR3 has 14 residues. Filled out from reference TRBV7-9 and TRBJ1-4, the complete variable domain reads DTGVSQNPRHKITKRGQNVTFRCDPISEHNRLYWYRQTLGQGPEFLTYFQNEAQLEKSRLLSDRFSAERPKGSFSTLEIQRTEQGDSAMYLCASSLSEEVYRLFFGSGTQLSVL.

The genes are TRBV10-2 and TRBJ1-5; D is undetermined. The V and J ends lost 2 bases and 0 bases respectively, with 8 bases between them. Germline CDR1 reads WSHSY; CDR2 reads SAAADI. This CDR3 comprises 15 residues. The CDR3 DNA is TGCGCCAGCAGTGAGGTCCAGTATAGCAATCAGCCCCAGCATTTT. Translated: CASSEVQYSNQPQHF.

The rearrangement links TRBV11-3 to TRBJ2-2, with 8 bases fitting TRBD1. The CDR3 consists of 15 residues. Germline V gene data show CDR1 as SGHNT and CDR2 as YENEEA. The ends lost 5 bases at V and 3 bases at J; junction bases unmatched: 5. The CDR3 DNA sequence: TGTGCCAGCAGCCCAGGGGGCGGACACACCGGGGAGCTGTTTTTT. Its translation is CASSPGGGHTGELFF.

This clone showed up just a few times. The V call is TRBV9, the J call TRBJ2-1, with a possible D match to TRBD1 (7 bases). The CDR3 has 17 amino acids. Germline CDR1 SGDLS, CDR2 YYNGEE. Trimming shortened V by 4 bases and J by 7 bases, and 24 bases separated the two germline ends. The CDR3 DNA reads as TGTGCCAGCAGCCTAGATAACAGGGGCTCTCGGGGGAATGAGCAGTTCTTC. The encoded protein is CASSLDNRGSRGNEQFF.

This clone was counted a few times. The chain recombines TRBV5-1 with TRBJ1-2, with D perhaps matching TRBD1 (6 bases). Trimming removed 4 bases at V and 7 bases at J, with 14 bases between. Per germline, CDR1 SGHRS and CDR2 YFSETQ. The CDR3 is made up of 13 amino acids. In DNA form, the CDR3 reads TGCGCCAGCAGCCCGACAGGCCCGACTGGCTACACCTTC. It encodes CASSPTGPTGYTF.